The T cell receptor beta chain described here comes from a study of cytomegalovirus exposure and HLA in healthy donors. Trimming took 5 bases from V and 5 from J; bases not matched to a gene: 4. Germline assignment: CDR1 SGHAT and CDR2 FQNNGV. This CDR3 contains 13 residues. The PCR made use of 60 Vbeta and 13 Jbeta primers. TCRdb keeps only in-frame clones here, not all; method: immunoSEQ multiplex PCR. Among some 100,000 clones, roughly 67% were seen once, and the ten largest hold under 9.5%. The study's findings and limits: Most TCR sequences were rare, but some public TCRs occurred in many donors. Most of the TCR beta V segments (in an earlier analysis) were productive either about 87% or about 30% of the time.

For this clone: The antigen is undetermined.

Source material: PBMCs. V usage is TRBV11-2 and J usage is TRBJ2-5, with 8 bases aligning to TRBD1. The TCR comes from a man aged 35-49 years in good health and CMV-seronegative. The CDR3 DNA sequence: TGTGCCAGCAGCGACAGGGGTTCGGAGACCCAGTACTTC. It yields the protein CASSDRGSETQYF.